The sequence of this TCR beta chain was determined in a study of blood T cell repertoires in COVID-19. Germline values: CDR1 MNHEY, CDR2 SMNVEV (reference sequence). The V gene end was trimmed by 6 bases and the J gene end by 1 base; junction bases not matched to a gene: 4. CDR3 size: 15 residues. Data came from immunoSEQ multiplex PCR; TCRdb stores just in-frame clones and leaves some out. The repertoire holds 130,000 or so clones, about 87% seen once, with roughly a tenth in the top ten. This clone was recorded a few times. The V call is TRBV27, the J call TRBJ2-2, with 8 nucleotides matching TRBD1. Input material: peripheral blood. This clonotype was sampled from a man in his sixties with active or convalescent COVID-19. In DNA form, the CDR3 reads TGTGCCAGCAGGGAGGGGACAGGGAACACCGGGGAGCTGTTTTTT. Protein sequence: CASREGTGNTGELFF.